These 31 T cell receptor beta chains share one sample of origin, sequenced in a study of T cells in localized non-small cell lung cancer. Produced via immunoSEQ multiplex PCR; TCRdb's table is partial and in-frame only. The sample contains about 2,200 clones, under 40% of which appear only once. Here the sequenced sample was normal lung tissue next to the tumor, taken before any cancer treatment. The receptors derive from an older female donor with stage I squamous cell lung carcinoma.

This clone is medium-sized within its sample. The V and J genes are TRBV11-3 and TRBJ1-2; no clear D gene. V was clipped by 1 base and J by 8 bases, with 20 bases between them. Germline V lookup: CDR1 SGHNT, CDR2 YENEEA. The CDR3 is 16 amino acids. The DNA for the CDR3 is TGTGCCAGCAGCTTAGGCCCCGTCAGAAATGACCTCGGCTACACCTTC. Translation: CASSLGPVRNDLGYTF.

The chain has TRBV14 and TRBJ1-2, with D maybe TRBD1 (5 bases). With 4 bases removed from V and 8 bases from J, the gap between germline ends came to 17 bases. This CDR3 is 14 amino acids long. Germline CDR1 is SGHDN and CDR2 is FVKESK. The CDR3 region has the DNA TGTGCCAGCAGCCCTGTCCGCTTCGGGGACGGCTACACCTTC. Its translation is CASSPVRFGDGYTF.

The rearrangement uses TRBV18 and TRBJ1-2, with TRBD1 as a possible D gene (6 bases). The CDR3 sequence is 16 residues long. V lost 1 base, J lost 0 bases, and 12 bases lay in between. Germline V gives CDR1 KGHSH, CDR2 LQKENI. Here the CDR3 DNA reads TGTGCCAGCTCACCACGCGGACAGAAAACTAACTATGGCTACACCTTC. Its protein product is CASSPRGQKTNYGYTF.

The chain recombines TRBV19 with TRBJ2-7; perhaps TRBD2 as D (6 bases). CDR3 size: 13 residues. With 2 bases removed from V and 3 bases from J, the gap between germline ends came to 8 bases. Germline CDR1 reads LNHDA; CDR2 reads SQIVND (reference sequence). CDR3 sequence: CASSIRRGYEQYF. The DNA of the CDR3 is TGTGCCAGTAGTATACGGCGGGGCTACGAGCAGTACTTC.

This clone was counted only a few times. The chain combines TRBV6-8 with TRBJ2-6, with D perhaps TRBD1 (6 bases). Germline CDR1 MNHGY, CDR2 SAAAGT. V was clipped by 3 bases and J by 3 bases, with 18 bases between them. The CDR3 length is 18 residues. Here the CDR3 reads CASSYPDSPGDGANVLTF. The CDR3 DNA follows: TGTGCCAGCAGTTATCCGGACAGTCCTGGGGATGGGGCCAACGTCCTGACTTTC.

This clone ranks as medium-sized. For the CDR3, the DNA is TGTGCCAGCAGCTTCGGGACTAGCCAAGGGATCGAGCAGTACTTC. It is translated as CASSFGTSQGIEQYF. The chain carries TRBV11-3 and TRBJ2-7; 9 nucleotides line up with TRBD2. The germline V gene has CDR1 SGHNT and CDR2 YENEEA. V lost 3 bases and J lost 6; bases outside the gene matches: 9. The CDR3 has 15 residues.

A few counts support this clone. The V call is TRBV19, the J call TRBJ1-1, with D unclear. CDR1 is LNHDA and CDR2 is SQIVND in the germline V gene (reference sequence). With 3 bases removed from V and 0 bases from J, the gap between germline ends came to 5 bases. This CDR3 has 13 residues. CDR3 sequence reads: CASSMYMNTEAFF. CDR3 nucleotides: TGTGCCAGTAGTATGTACATGAACACTGAAGCTTTCTTT.

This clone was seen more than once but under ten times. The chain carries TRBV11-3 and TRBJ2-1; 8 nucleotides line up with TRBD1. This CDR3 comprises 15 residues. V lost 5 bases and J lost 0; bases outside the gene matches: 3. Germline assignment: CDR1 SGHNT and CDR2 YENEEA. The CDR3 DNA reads TGTGCCAGCAGCCACGACAGGGGCTCCTACAATGAGCAGTTCTTC. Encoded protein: CASSHDRGSYNEQFF.

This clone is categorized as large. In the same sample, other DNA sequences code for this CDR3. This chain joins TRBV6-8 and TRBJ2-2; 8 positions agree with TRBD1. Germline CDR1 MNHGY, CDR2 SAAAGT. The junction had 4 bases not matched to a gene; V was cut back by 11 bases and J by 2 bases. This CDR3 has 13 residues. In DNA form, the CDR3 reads TGTGCCTCAGACAGGGGTAACACCGGGGAGCTGTTTTTT. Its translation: CASDRGNTGELFF.

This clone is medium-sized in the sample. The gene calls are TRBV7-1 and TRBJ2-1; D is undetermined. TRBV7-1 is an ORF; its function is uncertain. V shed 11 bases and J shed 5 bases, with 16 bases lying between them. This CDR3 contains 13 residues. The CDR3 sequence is CASESPPDNEQFF. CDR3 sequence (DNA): TGTGCCTCCGAGTCCCCCCCGGACAATGAGCAGTTCTTC.

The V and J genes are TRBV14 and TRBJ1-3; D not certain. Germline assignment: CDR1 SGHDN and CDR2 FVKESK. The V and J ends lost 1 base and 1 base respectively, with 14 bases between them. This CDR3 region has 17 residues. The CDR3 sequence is CASSQVGSLGSGNTIYF. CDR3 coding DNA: TGTGCCAGCAGCCAAGTAGGATCGCTGGGGTCTGGAAACACCATATATTTT.

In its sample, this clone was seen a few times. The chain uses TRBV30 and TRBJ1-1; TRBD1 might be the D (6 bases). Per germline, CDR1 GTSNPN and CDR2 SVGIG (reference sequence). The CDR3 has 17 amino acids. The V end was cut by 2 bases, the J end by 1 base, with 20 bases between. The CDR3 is CAWSRKRGDMRNTEAFF. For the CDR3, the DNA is TGTGCCTGGAGTCGAAAAAGGGGGGACATGAGGAACACTGAAGCTTTCTTT.

This chain's CDR3 is CASSLYVTPSGNSPLHF. CDR3 DNA sequence: TGTGCCAGCAGTTTATATGTGACCCCATCGGGTAATTCACCCCTCCACTTT. The gene calls are TRBV28 and TRBJ1-6; D unresolved. Germline CDR1 and CDR2: MDHEN and SYDVKM. The CDR3 totals 17 residues. The ends were cut back, 1 base at V and 6 bases at J, with 16 bases in the middle.

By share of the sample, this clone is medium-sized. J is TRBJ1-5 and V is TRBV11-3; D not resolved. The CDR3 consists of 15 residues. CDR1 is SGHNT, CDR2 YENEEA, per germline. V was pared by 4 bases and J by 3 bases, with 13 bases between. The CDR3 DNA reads TGTGCCAGCAGCTCCTTGGGCTTTCTCAATCAGCCCCAGCATTTT. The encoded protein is CASSSLGFLNQPQHF.

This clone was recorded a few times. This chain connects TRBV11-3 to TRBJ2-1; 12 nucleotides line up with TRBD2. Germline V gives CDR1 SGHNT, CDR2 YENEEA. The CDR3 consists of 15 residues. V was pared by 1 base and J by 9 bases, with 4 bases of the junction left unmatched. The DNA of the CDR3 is TGTGCCAGCAGCTTAGGAGGACTAGCGGGACCTGAGCAGTTCTTC. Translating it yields CASSLGGLAGPEQFF. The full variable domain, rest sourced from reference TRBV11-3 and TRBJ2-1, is EAGVVQSPRYKIIEKKQPVAFWCNPISGHNTLYWYLQNLGQGPELLIRYENEEAVDDSQLPKDRFSAERLKGVDSTLKIQPAELGDSAVYLCASSLGGLAGPEQFFGPGTRLTVL.

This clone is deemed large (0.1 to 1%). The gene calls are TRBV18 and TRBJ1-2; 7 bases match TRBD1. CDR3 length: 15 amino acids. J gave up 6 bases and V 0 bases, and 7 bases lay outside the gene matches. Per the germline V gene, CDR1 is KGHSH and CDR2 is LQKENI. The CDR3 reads CASSPPEQGLDGYTF. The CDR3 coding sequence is TGTGCCAGCTCACCACCGGAACAGGGGCTAGATGGCTACACCTTC. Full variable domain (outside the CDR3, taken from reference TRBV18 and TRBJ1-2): NAGVMQNPRHLVRRRGQEARLRCSPMKGHSHVYWYRQLPEEGLKFMVYLQKENIIDESGMPKERFSAEFPKEGPSILRIQQVVRGDSAAYFCASSPPEQGLDGYTFGSGTRLTVV.

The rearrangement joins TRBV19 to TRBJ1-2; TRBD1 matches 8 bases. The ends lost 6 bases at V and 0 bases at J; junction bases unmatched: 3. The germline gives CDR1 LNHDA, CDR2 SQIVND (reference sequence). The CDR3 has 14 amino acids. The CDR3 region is CASSRTGTNYGYTF. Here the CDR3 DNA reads TGTGCCAGTAGCCGGACAGGGACTAACTATGGCTACACCTTC. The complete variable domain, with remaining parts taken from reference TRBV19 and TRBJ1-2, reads DGGITQSPKYLFRKEGQNVTLSCEQNLNHDAMYWYRQDPGQGLRLIYYSQIVNDFQKGDIAEGYSVSREKKESFPLTVTSAQKNPTAFYLCASSRTGTNYGYTFGSGTRLTVV.

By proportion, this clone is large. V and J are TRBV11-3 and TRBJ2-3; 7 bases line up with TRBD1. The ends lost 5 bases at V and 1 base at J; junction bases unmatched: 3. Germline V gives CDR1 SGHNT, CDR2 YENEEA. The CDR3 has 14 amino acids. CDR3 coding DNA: TGTGCCAGCAGCCCGGGGACAGGCACAGATACGCAGTATTTT. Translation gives CASSPGTGTDTQYF.

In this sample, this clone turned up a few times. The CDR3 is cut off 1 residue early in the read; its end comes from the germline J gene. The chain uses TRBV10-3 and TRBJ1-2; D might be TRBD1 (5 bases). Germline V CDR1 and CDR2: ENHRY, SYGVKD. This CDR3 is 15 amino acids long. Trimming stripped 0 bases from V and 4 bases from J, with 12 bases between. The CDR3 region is CAISESSSGSYGYTF. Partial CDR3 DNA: TGTGCCATCAGTGAGTCCAGCTCAGGGAGCTATGGCTACACC.

The CDR3 bases are TGTGCCAGCAGCGGGACAGGGTTGCGGAACACTGAAGCTTTCTTT. Translated: CASSGTGLRNTEAFF. This chain uses TRBV9 with TRBJ1-1; 8 bases are shared with TRBD1. The CDR3 is made up of 15 amino acids. The germline V gene has CDR1 SGDLS and CDR2 YYNGEE. With 3 bases clipped from V and 1 base from J, the junction kept 5 bases outside the gene matches.

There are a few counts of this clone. This chain's CDR3 is CASRPGTSGYNEQFF. The CDR3 nucleotides are TGTGCCAGCCGTCCTGGGACTAGCGGTTACAATGAGCAGTTCTTC. V gene TRBV12-5 combines with J gene TRBJ2-1; 11 nucleotides match TRBD2. From germline, CDR1 is LGHNT and CDR2 FRNRAP. This CDR3 is built from 15 residues.

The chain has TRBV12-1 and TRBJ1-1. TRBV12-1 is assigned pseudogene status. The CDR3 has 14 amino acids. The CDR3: CASSCDREGVRAFF. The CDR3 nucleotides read TGTGCCAGCAGCTGTGACAGGGAGGGTGTTCGAGCTTTCTTT.

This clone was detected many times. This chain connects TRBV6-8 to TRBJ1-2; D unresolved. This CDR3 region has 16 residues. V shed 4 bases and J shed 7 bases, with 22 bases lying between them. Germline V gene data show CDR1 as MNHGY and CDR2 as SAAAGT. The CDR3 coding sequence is TGTGCCAGCAGTTTTGACCGAGGGCCATCCCCGGCTGGCTACACCTTC. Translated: CASSFDRGPSPAGYTF.

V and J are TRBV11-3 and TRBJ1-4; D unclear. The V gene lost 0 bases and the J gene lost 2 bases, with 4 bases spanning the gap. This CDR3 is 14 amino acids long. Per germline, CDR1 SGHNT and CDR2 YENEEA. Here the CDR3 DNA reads TGTGCCAGCAGCTTAGACAGTACTAATGAAAAACTGTTTTTT. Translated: CASSLDSTNEKLFF.

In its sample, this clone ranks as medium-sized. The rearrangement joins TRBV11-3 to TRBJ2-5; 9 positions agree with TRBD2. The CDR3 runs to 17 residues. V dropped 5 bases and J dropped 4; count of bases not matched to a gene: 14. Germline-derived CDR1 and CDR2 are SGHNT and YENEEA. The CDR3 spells CASSPGASGIFSETQYF. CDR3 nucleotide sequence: TGTGCCAGCAGCCCAGGGGCTAGCGGGATCTTCTCAGAGACCCAGTACTTC.

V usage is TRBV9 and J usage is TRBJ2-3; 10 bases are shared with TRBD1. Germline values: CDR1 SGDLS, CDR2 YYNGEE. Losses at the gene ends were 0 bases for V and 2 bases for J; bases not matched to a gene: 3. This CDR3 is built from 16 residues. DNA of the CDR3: TGTGCCAGCAGCGTAGGGGACAGGGGTTTCACAGATACGCAGTATTTT. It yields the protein CASSVGDRGFTDTQYF.

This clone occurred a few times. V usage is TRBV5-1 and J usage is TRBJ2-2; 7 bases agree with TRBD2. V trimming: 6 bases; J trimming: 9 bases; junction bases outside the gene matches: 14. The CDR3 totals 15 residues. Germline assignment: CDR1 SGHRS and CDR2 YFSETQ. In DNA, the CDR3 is TGCGCCAGCACCCCCCGGCTAGCGGCCCGAAGGGAGCTGTTTTTT. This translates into CASTPRLAARRELFF.

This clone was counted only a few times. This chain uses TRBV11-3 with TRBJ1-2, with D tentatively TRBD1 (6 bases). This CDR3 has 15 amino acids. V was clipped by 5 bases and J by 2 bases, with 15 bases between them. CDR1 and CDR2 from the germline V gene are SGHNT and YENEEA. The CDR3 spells CASSQVRGTNYGYTF. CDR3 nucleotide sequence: TGTGCCAGCAGCCAAGTGCGGGGGACAAACTATGGCTACACCTTC. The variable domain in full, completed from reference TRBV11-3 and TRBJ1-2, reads EAGVVQSPRYKIIEKKQPVAFWCNPISGHNTLYWYLQNLGQGPELLIRYENEEAVDDSQLPKDRFSAERLKGVDSTLKIQPAELGDSAVYLCASSQVRGTNYGYTFGSGTRLTVV.

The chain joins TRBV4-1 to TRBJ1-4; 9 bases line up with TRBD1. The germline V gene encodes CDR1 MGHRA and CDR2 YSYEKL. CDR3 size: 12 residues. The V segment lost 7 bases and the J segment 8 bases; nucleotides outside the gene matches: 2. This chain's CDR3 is CASKDRGEKLFF. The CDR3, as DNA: TGCGCCAGCAAGGACAGGGGAGAAAAACTGTTTTTT.

The CDR3 coding sequence is TGTGCCAGCAGTCCCGCATTAGGGGACACTGAAGCTTTCTTT. Translated, it gives CASSPALGDTEAFF. This rearrangement joins TRBV28 to TRBJ1-1, with a weak D call TRBD1 (5 bases). CDR3 size: 14 residues. Germline V CDR1 and CDR2: MDHEN, SYDVKM. V lost 5 bases and J 3 bases, leaving 13 bases between the germline ends. The whole variable domain, filled in from reference TRBV28 and TRBJ1-1, reads DVKVTQSSRYLVKRTGEKVFLECVQDMDHENMFWYRQDPGLGLRLIYFSYDVKMKEKGDIPEGYSVSREKKERFSLILESASTNQTSMYLCASSPALGDTEAFFGQGTRLTVV.

The CDR3 DNA sequence: TGTGCCAGCAGTTTCTCCGATAGGGCCCGCTATGGCTACACCTTC. This translates into CASSFSDRARYGYTF. The V and J genes are TRBV28 and TRBJ1-2; D uncertain. Germline CDR1 is MDHEN and CDR2 is SYDVKM. The CDR3 loop spans 15 amino acids. The V gene lost 3 bases and the J gene lost 4 bases, with 15 bases spanning the gap.